The entry that follows covers one T cell receptor beta chain sequence. The sample originates from a study of shared clonotypes between healthy human individuals. Naive CD8 cells lacked CD45RO, underwent positive selection for CCR7 and left out terminally differentiated effector memory CD45RA+ cells. Repertoires were generated with immunoSEQ multiplex PCR, while TCRdb's copy carries only in-frame clones and drops some. The sample contains around 600,000 clones, 98% of which appear only once. Germline CDR1 reads LGHNT; CDR2 reads FRNRAP. V lost 7 bases to trimming and J lost 3 bases; unmatched junction nucleotides: 5. The CDR3 consists of 15 residues.

Sequencing was carried out using naive CD8+ T cells sorted from blood. The TCR originated in a man aged 25 to 40 in good health. The V call is TRBV12-5, the J call TRBJ2-1, with 11 positions matching TRBD2. The CDR3 DNA follows: TGTGCTAGTGCCCCCGGGACTAGCGGCTACAATGAGCAGTTCTTC. It translates to CASAPGTSGYNEQFF.